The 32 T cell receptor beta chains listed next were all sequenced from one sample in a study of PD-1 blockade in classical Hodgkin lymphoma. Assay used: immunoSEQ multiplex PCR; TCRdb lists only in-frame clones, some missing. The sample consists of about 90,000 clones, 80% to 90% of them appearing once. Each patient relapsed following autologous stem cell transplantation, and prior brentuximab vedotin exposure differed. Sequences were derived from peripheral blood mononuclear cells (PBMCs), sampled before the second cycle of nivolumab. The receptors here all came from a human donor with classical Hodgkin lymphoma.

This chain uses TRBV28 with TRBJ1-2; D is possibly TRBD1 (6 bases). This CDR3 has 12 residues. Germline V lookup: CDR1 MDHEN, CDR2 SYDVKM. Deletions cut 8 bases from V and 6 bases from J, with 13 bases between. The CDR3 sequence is CASGDKRDGYTF. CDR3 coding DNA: TGTGCCAGCGGGGACAAACGGGATGGCTACACCTTC.

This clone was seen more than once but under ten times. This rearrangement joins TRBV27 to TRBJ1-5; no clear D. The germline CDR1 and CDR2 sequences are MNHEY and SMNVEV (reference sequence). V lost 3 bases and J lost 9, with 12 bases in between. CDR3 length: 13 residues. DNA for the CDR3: TGTGCCAGCAGTTTCGGAGTAGCGGGGCCCCAGCATTTT. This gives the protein CASSFGVAGPQHF.

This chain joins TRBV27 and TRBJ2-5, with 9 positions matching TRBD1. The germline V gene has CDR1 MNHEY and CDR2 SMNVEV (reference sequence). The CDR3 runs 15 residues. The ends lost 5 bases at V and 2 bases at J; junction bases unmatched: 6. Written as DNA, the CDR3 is TGTGCCAGCAGTCCAGGGACAGGGAAACAAGAGACCCAGTACTTC. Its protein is CASSPGTGKQETQYF.

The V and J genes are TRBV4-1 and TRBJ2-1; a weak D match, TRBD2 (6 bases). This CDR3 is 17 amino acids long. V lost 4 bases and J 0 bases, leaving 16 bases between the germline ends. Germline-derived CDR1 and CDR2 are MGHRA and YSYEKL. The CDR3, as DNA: TGCGCCAGCAGCCCGGGGGTAGCGGAAAGCTCCTACAATGAGCAGTTCTTC. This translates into CASSPGVAESSYNEQFF.

The CDR3: CASSLLVLSNQPQHF. As DNA, the CDR3 is TGTGCCAGCAGTTTACTGGTCCTTAGCAATCAGCCCCAGCATTTT. The V gene is TRBV28, the J gene TRBJ1-5; D unresolved. This CDR3 region has 15 residues. The V gene lost 2 bases and the J gene lost 0 bases, with 8 bases spanning the gap. From germline, CDR1 is MDHEN and CDR2 SYDVKM.

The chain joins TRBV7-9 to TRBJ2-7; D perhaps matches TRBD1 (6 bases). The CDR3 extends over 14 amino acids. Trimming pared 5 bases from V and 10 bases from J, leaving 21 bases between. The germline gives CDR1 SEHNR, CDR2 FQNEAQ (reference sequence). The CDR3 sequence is CASSPVGEPGHQYF. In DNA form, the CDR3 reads TGTGCCAGCAGCCCGGTGGGCGAACCGGGACACCAGTACTTC. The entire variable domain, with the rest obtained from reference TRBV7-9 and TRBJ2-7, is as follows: DTGVSQNPRHKITKRGQNVTFRCDPISEHNRLYWYRQTLGQGPEFLTYFQNEAQLEKSRLLSDRFSAERPKGSFSTLEIQRTEQGDSAMYLCASSPVGEPGHQYFGPGTRLTVT.

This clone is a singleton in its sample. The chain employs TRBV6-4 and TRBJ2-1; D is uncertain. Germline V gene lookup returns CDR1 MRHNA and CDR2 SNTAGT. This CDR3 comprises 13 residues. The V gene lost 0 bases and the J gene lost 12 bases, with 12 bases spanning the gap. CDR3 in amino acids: CASSDSDTNRQFF. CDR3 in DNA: TGTGCCAGCAGTGACTCTGACACCAATCGGCAGTTCTTC.

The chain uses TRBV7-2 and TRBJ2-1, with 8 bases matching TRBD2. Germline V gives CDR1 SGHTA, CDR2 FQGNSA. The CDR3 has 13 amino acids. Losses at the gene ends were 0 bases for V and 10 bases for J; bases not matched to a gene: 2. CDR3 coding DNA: TGTGCCAGCAGCTTAGCGGGGACTAGAGAGCAGTTCTTC. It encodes CASSLAGTREQFF.

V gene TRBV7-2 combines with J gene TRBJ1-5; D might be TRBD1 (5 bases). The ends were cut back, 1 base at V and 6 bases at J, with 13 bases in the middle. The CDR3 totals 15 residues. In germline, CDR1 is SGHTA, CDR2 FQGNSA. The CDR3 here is CASSLVGQGGQPQHF. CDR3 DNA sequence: TGTGCCAGCAGCTTAGTGGGGCAGGGTGGTCAGCCCCAGCATTTT.

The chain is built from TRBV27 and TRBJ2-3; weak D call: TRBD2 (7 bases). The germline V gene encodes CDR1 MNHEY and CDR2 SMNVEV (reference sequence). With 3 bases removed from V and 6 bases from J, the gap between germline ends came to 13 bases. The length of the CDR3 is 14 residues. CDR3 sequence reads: CASSFTGGGDTQYF. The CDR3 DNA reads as TGTGCCAGCAGTTTTACGGGGGGCGGCGATACGCAGTATTTT.

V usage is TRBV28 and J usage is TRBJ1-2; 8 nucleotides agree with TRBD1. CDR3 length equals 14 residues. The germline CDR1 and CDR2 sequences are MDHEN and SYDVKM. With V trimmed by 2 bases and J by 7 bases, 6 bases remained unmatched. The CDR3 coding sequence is TGTGCCAGCAGTTTAAGTGCCAGGGGGCTTGGCTACACCTTC. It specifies CASSLSARGLGYTF.

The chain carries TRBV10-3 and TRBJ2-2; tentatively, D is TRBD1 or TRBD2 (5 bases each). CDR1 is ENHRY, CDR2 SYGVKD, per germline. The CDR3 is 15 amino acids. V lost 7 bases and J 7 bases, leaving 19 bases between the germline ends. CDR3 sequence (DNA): TGTGCCATCATGGGGGTGGAGCAGGGCGGCGGGGAGCTGTTTTTT. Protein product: CAIMGVEQGGGELFF.

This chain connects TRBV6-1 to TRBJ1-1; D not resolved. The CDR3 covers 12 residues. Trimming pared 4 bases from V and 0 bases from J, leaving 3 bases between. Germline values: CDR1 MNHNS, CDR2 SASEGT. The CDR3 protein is CASSAVNTEAFF. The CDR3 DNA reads TGTGCCAGCAGTGCAGTGAACACTGAAGCTTTCTTT.

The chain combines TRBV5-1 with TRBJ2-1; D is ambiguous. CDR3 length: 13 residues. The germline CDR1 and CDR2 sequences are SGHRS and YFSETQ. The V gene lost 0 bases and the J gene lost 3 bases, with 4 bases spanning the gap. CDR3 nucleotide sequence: TGCGCCAGCAGCTTGGGTAGCTACAATGAGCAGTTCTTC. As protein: CASSLGSYNEQFF.

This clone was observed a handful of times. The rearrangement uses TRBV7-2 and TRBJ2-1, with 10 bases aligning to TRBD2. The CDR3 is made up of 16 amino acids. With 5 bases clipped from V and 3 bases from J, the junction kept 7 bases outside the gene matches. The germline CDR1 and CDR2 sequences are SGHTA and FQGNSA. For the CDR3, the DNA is TGTGCCAGCAGCCGGAGCGGGGGGGCTCTCTACAATGAGCAGTTCTTC. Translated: CASSRSGGALYNEQFF.

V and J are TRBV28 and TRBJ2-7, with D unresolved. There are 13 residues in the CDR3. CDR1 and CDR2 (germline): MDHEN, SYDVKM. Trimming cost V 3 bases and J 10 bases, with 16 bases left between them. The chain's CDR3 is CASSFRPVALQYF. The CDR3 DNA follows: TGTGCCAGCAGTTTCCGGCCAGTTGCTTTACAGTACTTC.

The CDR3 coding sequence is TGCGCCAGCAGCCCGGACGGTACAACTAATGAAAAACTGTTTTTT. Amino acid sequence: CASSPDGTTNEKLFF. The rearrangement uses TRBV5-1 and TRBJ1-4, with no clear D. V lost 4 bases and J 0 bases, leaving 10 bases between the germline ends. Germline V CDR1 and CDR2: SGHRS, YFSETQ. This CDR3 comprises 15 residues.

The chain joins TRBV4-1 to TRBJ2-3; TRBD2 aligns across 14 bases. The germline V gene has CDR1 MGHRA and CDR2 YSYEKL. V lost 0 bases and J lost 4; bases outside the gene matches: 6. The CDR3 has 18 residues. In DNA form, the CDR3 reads TGCGCCAGCAGCCAAGATCTAAGACTAGCGGGAGGGGCAGATACGCAGTATTTT. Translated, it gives CASSQDLRLAGGADTQYF.

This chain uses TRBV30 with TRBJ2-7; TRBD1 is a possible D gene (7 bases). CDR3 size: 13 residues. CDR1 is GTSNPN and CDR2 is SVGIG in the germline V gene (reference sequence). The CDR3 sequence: CAAEGGQSYEQYF. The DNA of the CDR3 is TGTGCGGCGGAGGGGGGACAGTCCTACGAGCAGTACTTC.

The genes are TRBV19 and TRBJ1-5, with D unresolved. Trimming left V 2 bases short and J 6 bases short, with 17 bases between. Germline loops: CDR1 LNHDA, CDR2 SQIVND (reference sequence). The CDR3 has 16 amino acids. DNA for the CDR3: TGTGCCAGTAGTATACCGGTCGGGAAAGGTTTTCAGCCCCAGCATTTT. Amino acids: CASSIPVGKGFQPQHF.

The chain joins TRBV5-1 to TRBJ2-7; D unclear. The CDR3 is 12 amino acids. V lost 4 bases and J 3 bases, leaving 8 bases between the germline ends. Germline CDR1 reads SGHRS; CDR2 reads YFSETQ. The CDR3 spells CASSEVNYEQYF. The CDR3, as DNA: TGCGCCAGCAGCGAGGTGAACTACGAGCAGTACTTC.

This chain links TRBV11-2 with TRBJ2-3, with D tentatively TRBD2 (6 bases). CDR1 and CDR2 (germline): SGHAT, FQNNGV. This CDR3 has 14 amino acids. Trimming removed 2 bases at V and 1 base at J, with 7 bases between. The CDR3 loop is CASSLWEGTDTQYF. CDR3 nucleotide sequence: TGTGCCAGCAGCTTATGGGAGGGCACAGATACGCAGTATTTT. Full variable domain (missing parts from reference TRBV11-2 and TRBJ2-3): EAGVAQSPRYKIIEKRQSVAFWCNPISGHATLYWYQQILGQGPKLLIQFQNNGVVDDSQLPKDRFSAERLKGVDSTLKIQPAKLEDSAVYLCASSLWEGTDTQYFGPGTRLTVL.

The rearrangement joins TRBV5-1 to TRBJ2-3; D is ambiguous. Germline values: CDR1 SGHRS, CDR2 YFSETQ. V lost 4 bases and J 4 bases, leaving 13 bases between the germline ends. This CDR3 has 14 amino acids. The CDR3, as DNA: TGCGCCAGCAGCCCCCCAGGTGGGGCAGATACGCAGTATTTT. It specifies CASSPPGGADTQYF. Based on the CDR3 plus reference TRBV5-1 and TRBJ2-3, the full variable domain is KAGVTQTPRYLIKTRGQQVTLSCSPISGHRSVSWYQQTPGQGLQFLFEYFSETQRNKGNFPGRFSGRQFSNSRSEMNVSTLELGDSALYLCASSPPGGADTQYFGPGTRLTVL.

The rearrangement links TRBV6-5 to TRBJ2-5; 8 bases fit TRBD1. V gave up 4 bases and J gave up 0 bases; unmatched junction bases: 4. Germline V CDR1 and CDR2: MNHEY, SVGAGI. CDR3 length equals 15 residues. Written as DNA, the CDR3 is TGTGCCAGCAGTTCGGGACAGGCCTACCAAGAGACCCAGTACTTC. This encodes CASSSGQAYQETQYF.

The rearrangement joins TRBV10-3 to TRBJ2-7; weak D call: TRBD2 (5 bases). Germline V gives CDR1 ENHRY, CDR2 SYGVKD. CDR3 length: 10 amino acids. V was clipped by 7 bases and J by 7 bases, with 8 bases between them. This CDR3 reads CAITPGEQYF. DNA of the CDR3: TGTGCCATCACCCCGGGGGAGCAGTACTTC.

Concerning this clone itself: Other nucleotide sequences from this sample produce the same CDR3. This CDR3 reads CASRSLADFYEQYF. DNA for the CDR3: TGTGCCAGCAGATCATTGGCGGACTTCTACGAGCAGTACTTC. The chain is built from TRBV28 and TRBJ2-7; perhaps TRBD2 as D (5 bases). The CDR3 sequence is 14 residues long. Germline values: CDR1 MDHEN, CDR2 SYDVKM. V was clipped by 6 bases and J by 3 bases, with 15 bases between them.

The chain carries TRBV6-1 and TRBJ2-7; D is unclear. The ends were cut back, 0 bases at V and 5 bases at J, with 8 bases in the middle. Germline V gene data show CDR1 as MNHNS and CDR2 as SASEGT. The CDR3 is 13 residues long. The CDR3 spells CASSEALQHEQYF. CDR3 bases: TGTGCCAGCAGTGAAGCCTTACAGCACGAGCAGTACTTC.

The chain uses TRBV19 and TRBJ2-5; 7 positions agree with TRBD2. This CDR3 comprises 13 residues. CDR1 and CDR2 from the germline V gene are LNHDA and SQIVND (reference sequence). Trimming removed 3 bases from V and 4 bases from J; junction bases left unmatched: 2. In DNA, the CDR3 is TGTGCCAGTAGTATGGGAGGGGCAGAGACCCAGTACTTC. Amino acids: CASSMGGAETQYF.

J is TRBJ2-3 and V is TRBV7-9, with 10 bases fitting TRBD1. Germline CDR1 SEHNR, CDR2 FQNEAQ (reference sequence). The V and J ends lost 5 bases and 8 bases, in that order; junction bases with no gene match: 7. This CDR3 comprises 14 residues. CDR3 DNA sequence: TGTGCCAGCAGCGCCCGACAGGGGGCAAGTACGCAGTATTTT. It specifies CASSARQGASTQYF.

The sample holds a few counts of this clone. The CDR3 coding sequence is TGTGCCAGCAGCTTTTCGGGGTCGGAGACCCAGTACTTC. Protein sequence: CASSFSGSETQYF. The genes are TRBV11-2 and TRBJ2-5, with D maybe TRBD2 (5 bases). Germline loops: CDR1 SGHAT, CDR2 FQNNGV. Trimming stripped 3 bases from V and 5 bases from J, with 10 bases between. This CDR3 comprises 13 residues.

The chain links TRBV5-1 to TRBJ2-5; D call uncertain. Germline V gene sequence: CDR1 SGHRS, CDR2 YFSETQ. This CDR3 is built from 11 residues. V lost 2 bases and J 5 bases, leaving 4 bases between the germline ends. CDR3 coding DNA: TGCGCCAGCAGCTTAAAGGAGACCCAGTACTTC. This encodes CASSLKETQYF.

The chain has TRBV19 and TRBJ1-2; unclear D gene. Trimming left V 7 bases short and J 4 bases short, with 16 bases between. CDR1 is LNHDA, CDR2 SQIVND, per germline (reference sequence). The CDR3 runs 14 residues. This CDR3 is CASTYIGGGYGYTF. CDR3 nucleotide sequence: TGTGCCAGTACCTATATCGGTGGAGGCTATGGCTACACCTTC.